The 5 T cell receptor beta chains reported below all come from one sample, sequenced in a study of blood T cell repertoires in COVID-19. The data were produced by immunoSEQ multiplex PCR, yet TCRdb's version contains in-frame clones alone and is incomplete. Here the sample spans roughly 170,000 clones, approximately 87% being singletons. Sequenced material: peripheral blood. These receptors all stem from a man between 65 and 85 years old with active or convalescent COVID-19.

CDR3 coding DNA: TGTGCCAGCAGTTGGGCCGAGGAGGGGGCCTTGGCAGATACGCAGTATTTT. Its protein is CASSWAEEGALADTQYF. The rearrangement joins TRBV28 to TRBJ2-3; D may be TRBD1 (7 bases). Germline loops: CDR1 MDHEN, CDR2 SYDVKM. The CDR3 loop spans 17 amino acids. V lost 4 bases and J lost 4, with 21 bases in between. Looking up the rest from reference TRBV28 and TRBJ2-3 gives the full variable domain: DVKVTQSSRYLVKRTGEKVFLECVQDMDHENMFWYRQDPGLGLRLIYFSYDVKMKEKGDIPEGYSVSREKKERFSLILESASTNQTSMYLCASSWAEEGALADTQYFGPGTRLTVL.

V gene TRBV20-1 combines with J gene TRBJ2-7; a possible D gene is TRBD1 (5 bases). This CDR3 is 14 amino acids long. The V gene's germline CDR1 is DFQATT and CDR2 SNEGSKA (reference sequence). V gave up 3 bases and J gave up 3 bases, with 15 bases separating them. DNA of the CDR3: TGCAGTGCTAGTGGTGGCAGGGCCGACTACGAGCAGTACTTC. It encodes CSASGGRADYEQYF.

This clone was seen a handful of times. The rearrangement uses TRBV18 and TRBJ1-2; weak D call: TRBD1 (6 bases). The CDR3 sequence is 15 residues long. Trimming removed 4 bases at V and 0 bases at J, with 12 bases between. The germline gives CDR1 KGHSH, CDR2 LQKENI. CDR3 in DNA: TGTGCCAGCTCACTGAGGACAGCCCCTAACTATGGCTACACCTTC. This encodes CASSLRTAPNYGYTF.

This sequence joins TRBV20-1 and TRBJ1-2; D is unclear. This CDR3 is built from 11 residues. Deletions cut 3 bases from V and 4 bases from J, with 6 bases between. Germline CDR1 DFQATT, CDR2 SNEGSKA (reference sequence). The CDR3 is CSASWLYGYTF. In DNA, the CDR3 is TGCAGTGCTAGCTGGCTCTATGGCTACACCTTC.

The CDR3 DNA reads as TGTGCCAGCAGTGACAGGGTTTCCGGAGAGCAGTACTTC. It codes for CASSDRVSGEQYF. This chain uses TRBV6-2 or TRBV6-3 with TRBJ2-7; 7 positions agree with TRBD1. The V and J ends lost 5 bases and 7 bases, in that order; junction bases with no gene match: 8. Germline CDR1 reads MNHEY; CDR2 reads SVGEGT. The CDR3 is made up of 13 amino acids.